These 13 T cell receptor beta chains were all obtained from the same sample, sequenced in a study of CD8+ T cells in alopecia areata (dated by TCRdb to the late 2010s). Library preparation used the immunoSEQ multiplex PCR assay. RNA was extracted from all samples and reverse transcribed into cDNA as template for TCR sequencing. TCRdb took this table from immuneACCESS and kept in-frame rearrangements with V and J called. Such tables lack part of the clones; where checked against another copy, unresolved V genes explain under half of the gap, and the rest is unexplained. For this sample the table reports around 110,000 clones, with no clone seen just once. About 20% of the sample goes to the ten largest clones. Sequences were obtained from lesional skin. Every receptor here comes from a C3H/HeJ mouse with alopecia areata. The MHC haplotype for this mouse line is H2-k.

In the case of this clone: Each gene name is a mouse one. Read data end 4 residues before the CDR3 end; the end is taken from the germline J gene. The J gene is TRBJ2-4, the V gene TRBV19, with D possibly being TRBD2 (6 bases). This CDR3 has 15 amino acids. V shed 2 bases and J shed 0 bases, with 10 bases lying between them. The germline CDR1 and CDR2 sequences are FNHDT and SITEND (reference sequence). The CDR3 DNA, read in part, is TGTGCCAGCAGTATCTCTGGGGATAGTCAAAAC. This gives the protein CASSISGDSQN. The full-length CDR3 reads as CASSISGDSQNTLYF.

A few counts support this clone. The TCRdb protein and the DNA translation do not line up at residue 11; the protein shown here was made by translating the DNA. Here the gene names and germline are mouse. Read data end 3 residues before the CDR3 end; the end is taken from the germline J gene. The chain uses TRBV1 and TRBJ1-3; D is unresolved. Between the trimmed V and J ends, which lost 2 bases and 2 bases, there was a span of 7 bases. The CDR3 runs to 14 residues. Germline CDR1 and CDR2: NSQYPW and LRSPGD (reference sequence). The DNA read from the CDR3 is TGCACCTGCAGTGCACGCCAGCCTGGAAATACG. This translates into CTCSARQPGNT. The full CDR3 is CTCSARQPGNTLYF. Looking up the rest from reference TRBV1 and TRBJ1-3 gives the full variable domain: VTLLEQNPRWRLVPRGQAVNLRCILKNSQYPWMSWYQQDLQKQLQWLFTLRSPGDKEVKSLPGADYLATRVTDTELRLQVANMSQGRTLYCTCSARQPGNTLYFGEGSRLIVV.

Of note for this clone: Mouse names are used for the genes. This chain's CDR3 is CTCSATGGGISNERLFF. CDR3 DNA (partial): TGCACCTGCAGTGCCACAGGGGGAGGGATTTCCAACGAA. This chain connects TRBV1 to TRBJ1-4; 8 bases fit TRBD1. Sequencing ends 4 residues short of the CDR3 end; the germline J gene provides the rest. J lost 0 bases, V lost 3 bases, and 6 bases had no gene match. The CDR3 runs to 17 residues. Germline V gene lookup returns CDR1 NSQYPW and CDR2 LRSPGD (reference sequence).

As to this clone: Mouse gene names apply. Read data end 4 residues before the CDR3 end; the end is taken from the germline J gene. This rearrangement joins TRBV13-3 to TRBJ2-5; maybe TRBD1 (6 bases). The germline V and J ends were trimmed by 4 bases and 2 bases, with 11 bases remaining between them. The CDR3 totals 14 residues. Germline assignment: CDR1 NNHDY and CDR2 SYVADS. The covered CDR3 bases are TGTGCCAGCAGTTATCAGGGGCCCCAAGAC. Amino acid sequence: CASSYQGPQD. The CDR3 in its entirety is CASSYQGPQDTQYF.

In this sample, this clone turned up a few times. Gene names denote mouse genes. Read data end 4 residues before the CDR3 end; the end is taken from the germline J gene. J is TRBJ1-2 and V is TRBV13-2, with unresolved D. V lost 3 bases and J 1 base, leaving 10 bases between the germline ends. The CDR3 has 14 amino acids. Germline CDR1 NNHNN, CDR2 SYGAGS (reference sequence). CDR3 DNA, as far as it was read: TGTGCCAGCGGTGGATGGCAGGAAAACTCC. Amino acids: CASGGWQENS. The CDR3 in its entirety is CASGGWQENSDYTF.

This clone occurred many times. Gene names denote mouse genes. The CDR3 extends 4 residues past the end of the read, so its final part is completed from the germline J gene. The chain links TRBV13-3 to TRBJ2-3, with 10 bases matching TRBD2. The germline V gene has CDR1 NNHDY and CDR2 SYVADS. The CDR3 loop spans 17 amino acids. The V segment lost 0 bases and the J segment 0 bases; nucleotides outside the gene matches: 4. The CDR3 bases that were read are TGTGCCAGCAGTGATGCTGACTGGGGGGTTAGTGCAGAA. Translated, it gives CASSDADWGVSAE. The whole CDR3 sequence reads CASSDADWGVSAETLYF.

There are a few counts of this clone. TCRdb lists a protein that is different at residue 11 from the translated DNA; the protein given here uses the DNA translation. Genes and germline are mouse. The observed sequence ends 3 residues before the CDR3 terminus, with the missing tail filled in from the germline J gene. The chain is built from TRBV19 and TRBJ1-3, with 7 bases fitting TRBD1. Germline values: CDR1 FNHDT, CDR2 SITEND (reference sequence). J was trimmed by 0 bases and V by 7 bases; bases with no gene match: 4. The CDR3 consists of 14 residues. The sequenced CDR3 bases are TGTGCCAGCGGGACAGCCAATTCTGGAAATACG. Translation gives CASGTANSGNT. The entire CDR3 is CASGTANSGNTLYF.

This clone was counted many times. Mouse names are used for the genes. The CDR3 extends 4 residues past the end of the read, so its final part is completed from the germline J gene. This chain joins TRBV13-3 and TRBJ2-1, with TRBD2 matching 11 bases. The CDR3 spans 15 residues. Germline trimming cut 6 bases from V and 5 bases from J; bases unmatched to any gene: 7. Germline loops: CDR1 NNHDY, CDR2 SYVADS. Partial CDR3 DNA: TGTGCCAGCATCCGGACTGGGGGGAAGAATGCT. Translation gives CASIRTGGKNA. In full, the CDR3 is CASIRTGGKNAEQFF.

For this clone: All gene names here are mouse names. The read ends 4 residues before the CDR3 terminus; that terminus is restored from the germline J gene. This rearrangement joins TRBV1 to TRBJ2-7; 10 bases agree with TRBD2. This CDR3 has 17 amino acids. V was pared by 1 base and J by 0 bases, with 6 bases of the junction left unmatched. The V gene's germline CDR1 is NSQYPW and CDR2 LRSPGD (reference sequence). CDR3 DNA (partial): TGCACCTGCAGTGCAGGACTGGGGGGCGATAGCTCCTAT. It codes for CTCSAGLGGDSSY. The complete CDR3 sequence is CTCSAGLGGDSSYEQYF.

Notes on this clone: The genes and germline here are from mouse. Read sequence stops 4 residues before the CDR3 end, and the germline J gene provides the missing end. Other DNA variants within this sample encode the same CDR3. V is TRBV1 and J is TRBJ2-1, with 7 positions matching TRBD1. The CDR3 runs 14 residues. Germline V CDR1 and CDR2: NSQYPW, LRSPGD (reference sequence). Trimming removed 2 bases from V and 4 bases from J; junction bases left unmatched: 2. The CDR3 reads CTCSANRGYAEQFF. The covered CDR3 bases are TGCACCTGCAGTGCAAACAGGGGATATGCT.

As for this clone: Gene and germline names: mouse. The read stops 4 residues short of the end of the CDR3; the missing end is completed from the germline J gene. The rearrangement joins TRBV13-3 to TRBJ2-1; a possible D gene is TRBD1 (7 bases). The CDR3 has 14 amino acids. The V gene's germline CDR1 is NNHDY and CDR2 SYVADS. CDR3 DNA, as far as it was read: TGTGCCAGCAGTGATGTCAGGGGGGACGCT. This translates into CASSDVRGDA. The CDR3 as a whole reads CASSDVRGDAEQFF.

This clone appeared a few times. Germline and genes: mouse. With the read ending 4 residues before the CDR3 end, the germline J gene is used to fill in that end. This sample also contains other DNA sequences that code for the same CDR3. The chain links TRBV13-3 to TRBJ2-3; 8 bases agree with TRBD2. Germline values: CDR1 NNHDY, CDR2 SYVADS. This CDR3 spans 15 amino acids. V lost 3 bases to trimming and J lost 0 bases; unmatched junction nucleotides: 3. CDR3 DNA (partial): TGTGCCAGCAGTGCCTGGGGGGCAAGTGCAGAA. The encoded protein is CASSAWGASAE. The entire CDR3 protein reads CASSAWGASAETLYF.

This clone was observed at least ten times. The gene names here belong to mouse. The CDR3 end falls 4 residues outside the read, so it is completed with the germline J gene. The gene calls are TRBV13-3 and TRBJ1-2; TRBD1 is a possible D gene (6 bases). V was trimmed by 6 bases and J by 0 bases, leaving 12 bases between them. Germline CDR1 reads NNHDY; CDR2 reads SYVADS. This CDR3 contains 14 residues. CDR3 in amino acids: CASTQGRTNSDYTF. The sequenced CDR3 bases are TGTGCCAGCACTCAGGGGAGAACAAACTCC.